A single sample is the source of the 2 T cell receptor beta chains below, sequenced in a study of blood T cell repertoires in COVID-19. The table came from immunoSEQ multiplex PCR; TCRdb's copy has only in-frame clones and leaves some out. This table holds approximately 130,000 clones, about 85% found once. Material for sequencing was peripheral blood. These receptors all come from a human donor in a cohort sampled during active COVID-19.

The rearrangement joins TRBV7-3 to TRBJ2-5; D is possibly TRBD2 (7 bases). Germline V CDR1 and CDR2: SGHTA, FQGTGA. There are 17 residues in the CDR3. Trimming took 1 base from V and 2 from J, leaving 17 bases between them. CDR3 in amino acids: CASSLNGAGALQETQYF. DNA for the CDR3: TGTGCCAGCAGCTTAAACGGTGCGGGGGCCCTTCAAGAGACCCAGTACTTC.

This rearrangement joins TRBV5-1 to TRBJ2-2; D possibly corresponds to TRBD1 (6 bases). This CDR3 has 16 residues. V shed 0 bases and J shed 5 bases, with 14 bases lying between them. Germline V gene data show CDR1 as SGHRS and CDR2 as YFSETQ. CDR3 region: CASSLAGRGGTGELFF. The CDR3 nucleotides read TGCGCCAGCAGCTTGGCGGGACGAGGGGGAACCGGGGAGCTGTTTTTT.